The 16 T cell receptor beta chains below come from one sample, sequenced in a study of T cell changes during pregnancy in multiple sclerosis (dated by TCRdb to the late 2010s). Receptor amplification or capture employed the immunoSEQ multiplex PCR assay. TCRdb re-hosts the immuneACCESS table, in-frame sequences only. Its copies lack some clones; in the studies checked, an unresolved V gene accounts for under half of them, and the cause for the rest is not known. This sample has approximately 70,000 clones in its table, and approximately 92% of those were observed once. Jointly, the top ten make up roughly 1.1% of the sample. Sample: peripheral blood, taken in the third trimester of pregnancy. Every receptor here comes from a female donor with multiple sclerosis, enrolled in a pregnancy study.

The chain joins TRBV7-9 to TRBJ1-2, with no clear D. The V and J ends lost 5 bases and 4 bases respectively, with 14 bases between them. The CDR3 covers 14 residues. CDR1 and CDR2 (germline): SEHNR, FQNEAQ (reference sequence). For the CDR3, the DNA is TGTGCCAGCAGCCCCGGCGGGTTTGGCTATGGCTACACCTTC. Translating it yields CASSPGGFGYGYTF. Looking up the rest from reference TRBV7-9 and TRBJ1-2 gives the full variable domain: DTGVSQNPRHKITKRGQNVTFRCDPISEHNRLYWYRQTLGQGPEFLTYFQNEAQLEKSRLLSDRFSAERPKGSFSTLEIQRTEQGDSAMYLCASSPGGFGYGYTFGSGTRLTVV.

The chain couples TRBV5-1 to TRBJ2-7; weak D call: TRBD2 (6 bases). Trimming cost V 2 bases and J 1 base, with 10 bases left between them. Looked up from germline, CDR1 is SGHRS and CDR2 is YFSETQ. This CDR3 comprises 14 residues. The chain's CDR3 is CASSFYRESYEQYF. The DNA for the CDR3 is TGCGCCAGCAGCTTCTACCGGGAGTCCTACGAGCAGTACTTC. Complete variable domain (other parts from reference TRBV5-1 and TRBJ2-7): KAGVTQTPRYLIKTRGQQVTLSCSPISGHRSVSWYQQTPGQGLQFLFEYFSETQRNKGNFPGRFSGRQFSNSRSEMNVSTLELGDSALYLCASSFYRESYEQYFGPGTRLTVT.

The sample holds a few counts of this clone. DNA of the CDR3: TGTGCCAGCCGCCCTCGGGCGGGACAGGGCCCTACCAACACTGAAGCTTTCTTT. Its protein product is CASRPRAGQGPTNTEAFF. The V and J genes are TRBV7-2 and TRBJ1-1; 9 bases agree with TRBD1. CDR1 and CDR2 from the germline V gene are SGHTA and FQGNSA. V was pared by 8 bases and J by 2 bases, with 18 bases of the junction left unmatched. This CDR3 is built from 18 residues.

This chain links TRBV27 with TRBJ2-1; 8 nucleotides match TRBD2. The CDR3 loop spans 13 amino acids. Trimming removed 7 bases from V and 8 bases from J; junction bases left unmatched: 7. CDR1 and CDR2 (germline): MNHEY, SMNVEV (reference sequence). The CDR3 bases are TGTGCCAGCACAGGACTAGCTTTCGATGAGCAGTTCTTC. This translates into CASTGLAFDEQFF.

The rearrangement uses TRBV11-1 and TRBJ2-7, with TRBD2 matching 9 bases. Trimming at V came to 1 base and at J to 3 bases, leaving 4 bases not matched to a gene. The germline gives CDR1 SGHAT, CDR2 FQDESV (reference sequence). This CDR3 is built from 15 residues. CDR3 in amino acids: CASSLVLAGYYEQYF. The CDR3 coding sequence is TGTGCCAGCAGCTTAGTGCTAGCGGGATACTACGAGCAGTACTTC.

V and J are TRBV6-1 and TRBJ2-3, with TRBD2 as a possible D gene (5 bases). Between the trimmed V and J ends, which lost 5 bases and 2 bases, there was a span of 14 bases. Germline V lookup: CDR1 MNHNS, CDR2 SASEGT. The CDR3 length is 15 residues. For the CDR3, the DNA is TGTGCCAGCAGTCCCCCCACTAGAGACACAGATACGCAGTATTTT. Translating it yields CASSPPTRDTDTQYF.

The J gene is TRBJ2-4, the V gene TRBV19; 8 positions agree with TRBD2. V dropped 1 base and J dropped 5; count of bases not matched to a gene: 4. The CDR3 spans 15 residues. From germline, CDR1 is LNHDA and CDR2 SQIVND (reference sequence). CDR3 nucleotides: TGTGCCAGTAGTATAGTTGCGGGAGGCGAAAACATTCAGTACTTC. Translation: CASSIVAGGENIQYF.

The chain couples TRBV27 to TRBJ1-1; D may be TRBD1 (6 bases). This CDR3 comprises 17 residues. Germline V CDR1 and CDR2: MNHEY, SMNVEV (reference sequence). Between the trimmed V and J ends, which lost 3 bases and 1 base, there was a span of 18 bases. CDR3 nucleotides: TGTGCCAGCAGTTTCCGCCGGGACAAGAGGACGAACACTGAAGCTTTCTTT. As protein: CASSFRRDKRTNTEAFF.

As DNA, the CDR3 is TGTGCCAGCTCACCACCCCAGCGGGCTAACTACGAGCAGTACTTC. It yields the protein CASSPPQRANYEQYF. The chain joins TRBV18 to TRBJ2-7, with a tentative D call TRBD2 (6 bases). Looked up from germline, CDR1 is KGHSH and CDR2 is LQKENI. The CDR3 is 15 residues long. The V gene lost 0 bases and the J gene lost 3 bases, with 12 bases spanning the gap.

This chain connects TRBV2 to TRBJ1-4; 8 positions agree with TRBD1. Trimming took 3 bases from V and 7 from J; bases not matched to a gene: 4. Germline values: CDR1 SNHLY, CDR2 FYNNEI. This CDR3 comprises 14 residues. The CDR3 nucleotides read TGTGCCAGCAGTGAGGCAGGGGGCTCTGAAAAACTGTTTTTT. It codes for CASSEAGGSEKLFF.

The J gene is TRBJ2-7, the V gene TRBV11-2; no reliable D call. The V end was cut by 3 bases, the J end by 4 bases, with 19 bases between. The CDR3 consists of 16 residues. The germline V gene encodes CDR1 SGHAT and CDR2 FQNNGV. CDR3 sequence reads: CASSFRLAPDVYEQYF. The CDR3 coding sequence is TGTGCCAGCAGCTTCCGACTCGCCCCAGACGTATACGAGCAGTACTTC.

This sequence joins TRBV5-1 and TRBJ2-7, with a possible D match to TRBD2 (6 bases). The germline gives CDR1 SGHRS, CDR2 YFSETQ. The V and J ends lost 5 bases and 2 bases respectively, with 11 bases between them. This CDR3 has 13 amino acids. CDR3 protein: CASSPGRTYEQYF. Written as DNA, the CDR3 is TGCGCCAGCAGTCCAGGGAGGACCTACGAGCAGTACTTC.

The chain joins TRBV7-9 to TRBJ1-4, with 8 nucleotides matching TRBD1. V was clipped by 3 bases and J by 4 bases; unmatched bases: 7. Germline CDR1 is SEHNR and CDR2 is FQNEAQ (reference sequence). The CDR3 spans 16 residues. The CDR3 DNA sequence: TGTGCCAGCAGCTTGTTAACAGGGGGGAGTAATGAAAAACTGTTTTTT. Residues: CASSLLTGGSNEKLFF.

The rearrangement joins TRBV6-1 to TRBJ2-7, with a tentative D call TRBD1 (6 bases). Germline V gene sequence: CDR1 MNHNS, CDR2 SASEGT. Trimming shortened V by 5 bases and J by 1 base, and 15 bases separated the two germline ends. The CDR3 is made up of 15 amino acids. This chain's CDR3 is CASSLNTGISYEQYF. The CDR3 nucleotides read TGTGCCAGCAGTTTAAACACAGGGATTTCCTACGAGCAGTACTTC.

This rearrangement joins TRBV4-2 to TRBJ1-2; D gene unclear. Germline assignment: CDR1 LGHNA and CDR2 YNFKEQ. This CDR3 region has 15 residues. The V and J ends lost 1 base and 4 bases respectively, with 13 bases between them. The CDR3 DNA follows: TGTGCCAGCAGCCAAGTAGAAGGCGAGGCCTATGGCTACACCTTC. The encoded protein is CASSQVEGEAYGYTF.

The genes are TRBV28 and TRBJ2-1; D possibly corresponds to TRBD2 (5 bases). Germline CDR1 and CDR2: MDHEN and SYDVKM. The CDR3 sequence is 14 residues long. The V and J ends lost 3 bases and 7 bases respectively, with 13 bases between them. The CDR3 spells CASSFPGSRNEQFF. The CDR3 coding sequence is TGTGCCAGCAGTTTCCCTGGGAGTAGAAATGAGCAGTTCTTC.